The rows below give T cell receptor beta chains drawn from one sample of a study of beta chain features in type 1 diabetes. Using immunoSEQ multiplex PCR, the repertoire was profiled, and TCRdb retains in-frame clones only, with some absent. The sample yields approximately 170,000 clones, approximately 7.8% seen once. The sample was central memory CD4+ T cells from blood. The receptors were sampled from a woman aged 40 to 50 with type 1 diabetes. Each CDR3 is given with its conserved first and last residue. Clone size is not always given. Where it is, it says once, few, many or a class for expanded clones.

V	J	size	CDR3
TRBV27	TRBJ2-6	.	CASSPREANVLTF
TRBV7-6	TRBJ1-2	.	CASSSTGGALDGYTF
TRBV7-3	TRBJ2-6	.	CASSGVAGAGANVLTF
TRBV28	TRBJ2-5	few	CASRNQGIVETQYF
TRBV7-2	TRBJ2-7	few	CASSSSTVYEQYF
TRBV7-9	TRBJ1-4	.	CASSLGGAGNEKLFF
TRBV29-1	TRBJ2-3	few	CSVEDDLRGATTDTQYF
TRBV5-1	TRBJ1-1	few	CASSSQGARTEAFF
TRBV29-1	TRBJ1-6	once	CSVSTGLNNSPLHF
TRBV7-9	TRBJ1-1	many	CASSPKDRLNTEAFF
TRBV29-1	TRBJ2-3	.	CSAAPGLTTDTQYF
TRBV7-9	TRBJ2-5	few	CASSLDLPVRETQYF
TRBV14	TRBJ2-5	few	CASSPHRDRQETQYF
TRBV28	TRBJ1-3	.	CASSPRDAGNTIYF
TRBV5-1	TRBJ1-1	.	CASTRGGQVQTEAFF
TRBV7-9	TRBJ1-1	.	CASALAGNTEAFF
TRBV4-1	TRBJ1-5	few	CASSQDAALQPQHF
TRBV9	TRBJ2-7	few	CASSVAMGSSYEQYF
TRBV19	TRBJ1-6	.	CASSMGQGLHF
TRBV6-6	TRBJ1-5	few	CASTKTDFSNQPQHF
TRBV5-6	TRBJ2-1	many	CASSLTSGGADEQFF
TRBV18	TRBJ1-1	.	CASSPLNRDNGNTEAFF
TRBV6-5	TRBJ2-7	few	CASRDGAASYYEQYF
TRBV7-2	TRBJ2-3	.	CASSPPGSTDTQYF
TRBV4-1	TRBJ1-2	few	CASSQGLGQLTYGYTF
TRBV6-5	TRBJ2-2	.	CASTSVYGELFF
TRBV5-1	TRBJ1-5	.	CASSLATGDGSQPQHF
TRBV7-9	TRBJ2-4	few	CASSLRGAPQNIQYF
TRBV4-2	TRBJ1-4	.	CASSQEGGTGNEKLFF
TRBV9	TRBJ1-2	.	CASSVGGQGVNYGYTF
TRBV28	TRBJ2-1	.	CASSQEILEPEQFF